One sample yielded the 3 T cell receptor beta chains listed below, sequenced in a study of technical replicates of blood from several donors. Method: immunoSEQ multiplex PCR; TCRdb's copy keeps in-frame clones and lacks some. The sample contains 75,000 or so clones, 85% to 95% of which appear only once. Sequenced sample: T cells isolated from PBMCs. These receptors all stem from a human donor in good health.

The chain is built from TRBV27 and TRBJ2-2; 11 bases map to TRBD2. After removal of 3 bases from V and 4 bases from J, the junction contained 7 bases not matched to a gene. CDR1 and CDR2 (germline): MNHEY, SMNVEV (reference sequence). There are 17 residues in the CDR3. The CDR3 nucleotides are TGTGCCAGCAGTTTGATCGTAGCGGGAGGGGCCACCGGGGAGCTGTTTTTT. Amino acid sequence: CASSLIVAGGATGELFF.

The chain employs TRBV9 and TRBJ1-1; weak D call: TRBD1 (6 bases). Germline V lookup: CDR1 SGDLS, CDR2 YYNGEE. The germline V and J ends were trimmed by 3 bases and 11 bases, with 14 bases remaining between them. This CDR3 is 12 amino acids long. This CDR3 reads CASSAITGTAFF. CDR3 nucleotides: TGTGCCAGCAGCGCTATAACAGGGACCGCTTTCTTT.

This clone was recorded once. The rearrangement links TRBV7-3 to TRBJ1-1, with TRBD1 matching over 12 bases. Germline V CDR1 and CDR2: SGHTA, FQGTGA. The CDR3 runs to 14 residues. V was pared by 6 bases and J by 7 bases, with 6 bases of the junction left unmatched. CDR3 loop: CASSPGTGGFEAFF. DNA for the CDR3: TGTGCCAGCAGTCCCGGGACAGGGGGCTTTGAAGCTTTCTTT.